This paragraph reports one T cell receptor beta chain. CD8+ and CD4+ T cells circulating in blood were sequenced for TCR beta. Negative isolation was used for CD8+ and CD4+ T cells and FACS enrichment for TEMRA cells. This entry comes from a study of CD8 T cells in Susac syndrome. The V and J ends lost 2 bases and 7 bases respectively, with 8 bases between them. The CDR3 has 11 residues. Germline assignment: CDR1 GTSNPN and CDR2 SVGIG (reference sequence). A quantity of about 0.5 to 1 ug RNA underwent reverse transcription using random hexamers. immunoSEQ multiplex PCR amplified TCR beta CDR3 across 54 Vbeta, 13 Jbeta. TCRdb reprocessed the immunoSEQ multiplex PCR reads via MiXCR and lists one record per CDR3 protein. The table records 180,000 or so distinct CDR3 sequences, just under 95% of them present only once.

This sequence joins TRBV30 and TRBJ2-5; D perhaps matches TRBD1 (5 bases). The sample comprised CD4+ T cells from PBMCs. This clonotype originated in a human donor in good health. The CDR3 sequence: CAWSRGGTQYF. The CDR3 DNA is TGTGCCTGGAGTAGGGGTGGGACCCAGTACTTC.